The text below deals with one T cell receptor (beta chain). Antigen: not known. This entry comes from a study of cytomegalovirus exposure and HLA in healthy donors. General study findings and limits: An apparent linkage of common viral pathogens to several of the most significant clusters emerged in a later analysis. In a later analysis, DRB1 alleles had the most associated TCRs; HLA-C alleles the fewest. Earlier analysis looked at TCR beta V segments, and most were productive about 90% or about 30% of the time.

The PCR contained 60 Vbeta and 13 Jbeta primers. The method was immunoSEQ multiplex PCR; TCRdb's version includes in-frame clones alone and lacks a portion of them. This table holds about 140,000 clones. Germline CDR1 reads LGHNA; CDR2 reads YNFKEQ. The CDR3 is made up of 17 amino acids. The trim removed 1 base at V and 7 bases at J, leaving 8 bases unmatched. The TCR comes from a man aged 35 to 55 in good health and CMV-seronegative. The chain combines TRBV4-2 with TRBJ2-1; 12 bases line up with TRBD1. Sequences were obtained from PBMCs. CDR3 sequence reads: CASSQGRDRGRWNEQFF. The CDR3 DNA reads as TGTGCCAGCAGCCAAGGGCGGGACAGGGGGCGCTGGAATGAGCAGTTCTTC.